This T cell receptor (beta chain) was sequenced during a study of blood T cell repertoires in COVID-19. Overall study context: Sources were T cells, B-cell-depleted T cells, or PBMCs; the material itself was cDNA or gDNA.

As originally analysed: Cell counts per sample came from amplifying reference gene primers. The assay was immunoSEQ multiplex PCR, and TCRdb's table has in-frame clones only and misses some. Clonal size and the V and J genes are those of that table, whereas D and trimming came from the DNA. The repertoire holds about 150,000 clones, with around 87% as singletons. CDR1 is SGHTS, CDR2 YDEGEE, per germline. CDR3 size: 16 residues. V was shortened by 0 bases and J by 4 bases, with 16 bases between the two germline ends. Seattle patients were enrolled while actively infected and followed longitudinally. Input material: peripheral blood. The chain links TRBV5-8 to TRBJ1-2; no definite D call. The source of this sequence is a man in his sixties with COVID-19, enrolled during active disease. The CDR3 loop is CASSLAPGSPGYGYTF. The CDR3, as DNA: TGTGCCAGCAGCTTGGCCCCCGGGTCCCCCGGCTATGGCTACACCTTC. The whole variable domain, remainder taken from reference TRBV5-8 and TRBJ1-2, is EAGVTQSPTHLIKTRGQQATLRCSPISGHTSVYWYQQALGLGLQFLLWYDEGEERNRGNFPPRFSGRQFPNYSSELNVNALELEDSALYLCASSLAPGSPGYGYTFGSGTRLTVV.